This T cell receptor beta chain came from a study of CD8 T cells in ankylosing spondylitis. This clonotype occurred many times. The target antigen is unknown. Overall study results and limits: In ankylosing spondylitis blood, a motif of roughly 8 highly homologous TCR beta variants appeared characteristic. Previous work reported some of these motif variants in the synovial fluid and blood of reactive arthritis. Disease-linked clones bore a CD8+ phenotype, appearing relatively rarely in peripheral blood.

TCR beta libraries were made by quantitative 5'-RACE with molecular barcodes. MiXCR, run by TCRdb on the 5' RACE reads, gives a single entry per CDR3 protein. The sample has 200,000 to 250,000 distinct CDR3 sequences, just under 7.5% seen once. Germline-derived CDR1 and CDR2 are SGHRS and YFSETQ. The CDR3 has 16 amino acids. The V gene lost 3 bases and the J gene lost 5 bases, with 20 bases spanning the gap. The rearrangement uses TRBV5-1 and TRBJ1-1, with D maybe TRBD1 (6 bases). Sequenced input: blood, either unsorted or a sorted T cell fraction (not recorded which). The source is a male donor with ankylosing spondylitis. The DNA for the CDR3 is TGCGCCAGCAGCTCCGACACCCGGGGGCTTGGGACTGAAGCTTTCTTT. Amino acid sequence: CASSSDTRGLGTEAFF.